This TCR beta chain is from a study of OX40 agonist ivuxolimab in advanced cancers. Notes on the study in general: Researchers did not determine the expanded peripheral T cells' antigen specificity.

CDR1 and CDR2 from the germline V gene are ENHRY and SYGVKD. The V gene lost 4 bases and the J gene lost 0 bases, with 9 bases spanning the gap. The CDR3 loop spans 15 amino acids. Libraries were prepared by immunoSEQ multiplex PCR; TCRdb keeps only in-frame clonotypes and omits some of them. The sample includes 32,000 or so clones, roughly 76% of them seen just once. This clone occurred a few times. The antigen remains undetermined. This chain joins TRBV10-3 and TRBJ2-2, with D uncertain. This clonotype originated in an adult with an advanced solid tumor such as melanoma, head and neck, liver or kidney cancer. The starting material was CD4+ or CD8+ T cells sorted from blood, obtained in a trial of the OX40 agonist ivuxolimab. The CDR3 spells CAISVTASNTGELFF. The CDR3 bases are TGTGCCATCAGTGTTACGGCCTCGAACACCGGGGAGCTGTTTTTT.